These 31 T cell receptor beta chains were all obtained from the same sample, sequenced in a study of regulatory T cells in long-lasting Graves disease. Building the TCR beta libraries relied on iRepertoire HTBI primers, and CDR3 regions underwent Arm-PCR. TCRdb fed the multiplex PCR reads into MiXCR, producing one record per CDR3 protein. The table shows hundreds of thousands of distinct CDR3 sequences, with 18% occurring only once. Time point specified: newly diagnosed GD, antithyroid drugs for less than 3 months. PBMC-derived RNA was used for the TCR library. The sample in question was peripheral blood mononuclear cells (PBMCs), obtained at new diagnosis, from a patient treated with antithyroid drugs. Every receptor here comes from a female donor with Graves disease.

This clonotype appeared many times. The rearrangement links TRBV20-1 to TRBJ2-7; the D call may be TRBD1 or TRBD2 (5 bases each). Germline V gene lookup returns CDR1 DFQATT and CDR2 SNEGSKA (reference sequence). V was cut by 6 bases and J by 3 bases, with 15 bases left in between. The CDR3 has 13 amino acids. The CDR3 here is CSATSGTDYEQYF. The CDR3 DNA follows: TGCAGTGCAACCTCCGGGACGGACTACGAGCAGTACTTC.

This clonotype was counted only a few times. This sequence joins TRBV9 and TRBJ2-7, with 7 bases matching TRBD1. From germline, CDR1 is SGDLS and CDR2 YYNGEE. The CDR3 runs 14 residues. Losses at the gene ends were 4 bases for V and 0 bases for J; bases not matched to a gene: 4. The CDR3 loop is CASSSGQSSYEQYF. In DNA form, the CDR3 reads TGTGCCAGCAGCTCGGGACAGAGCTCCTACGAGCAGTACTTC.

The V call is TRBV2, the J call TRBJ1-4, with a possible D match to TRBD1 (6 bases). Germline loops: CDR1 SNHLY, CDR2 FYNNEI. The length of the CDR3 is 14 residues. Between the trimmed V and J ends, which lost 10 bases and 0 bases, there was a span of 12 bases. The chain's CDR3 is CANRQEATNEKLFF. For the CDR3, the DNA is TGTGCCAACCGACAGGAAGCAACTAATGAAAAACTGTTTTTT.

This clonotype was detected many times. The gene calls are TRBV27 and TRBJ1-5; 10 nucleotides agree with TRBD1. The CDR3 totals 19 residues. Unmatched junction bases numbered 18, after V lost 6 bases and J lost 4 bases. Germline V gene sequence: CDR1 MNHEY, CDR2 SMNVEV (reference sequence). The CDR3 DNA follows: TGTGCCAGCAGGCTGACAGGGGGCATTACTCCATATCATAATCAGCCCCAGCATTTT. This codes for CASRLTGGITPYHNQPQHF.

There are many counts of this clonotype. The junction departs from the called germline gene at one end, perhaps through a read error. For the CDR3, the DNA is TGTGCCAGCAGTTTAGAAGGCATCCTGAACACTGAAGCTTTCTTT. It yields the protein CASSLEGILNTEAFF. The J gene is TRBJ1-1, the V gene TRBV11-2; D unclear. The length of the CDR3 is 15 residues. The germline gives CDR1 SGHAT, CDR2 FQNNGV.

This clonotype was counted many times. Here the CDR3 reads CAVTGGSNSPLHF. CDR3 in DNA: TGTGCCGTAACAGGGGGCAGTAATTCACCCCTCCACTTT. This chain uses TRBV10-3 with TRBJ1-6; 9 bases align to TRBD1. Germline lookup yields CDR1 ENHRY and CDR2 SYGVKD. V gave up 11 bases and J gave up 6 bases; unmatched junction bases: 5. The CDR3 totals 13 residues.

This chain uses TRBV5-1 with TRBJ1-1; 8 nucleotides line up with TRBD1. The CDR3 length is 16 residues. J was trimmed by 5 bases and V by 3 bases; bases with no gene match: 12. The germline V gene has CDR1 SGHRS and CDR2 YFSETQ. The CDR3: CASSSPDREGKTEAFF. The CDR3 nucleotides read TGCGCCAGCAGCTCTCCGGACAGGGAGGGAAAAACTGAAGCTTTCTTT.

This clonotype was observed many times. Here the CDR3 DNA reads TGTGCCAGCAGCTTGTTCTCCAGGGCCTACGAGCAGTACTTC. It is translated as CASSLFSRAYEQYF. This chain uses TRBV5-6 with TRBJ2-7; weak D call: TRBD1 (5 bases). CDR3 length: 14 amino acids. Germline values: CDR1 SGHDT, CDR2 YYEEEE. The V and J ends lost 1 base and 2 bases respectively, with 10 bases between them. Complete variable domain (other parts from reference TRBV5-6 and TRBJ2-7): DAGVTQSPTHLIKTRGQQVTLRCSPKSGHDTVSWYQQALGQGPQFIFQYYEEEERQRGNFPDRFSGHQFPNYSSELNVNALLLGDSALYLCASSLFSRAYEQYFGPGTRLTVT.

A word on this clonotype: A read error may account for a junction end that differs from germline. The chain employs TRBV7-6 and TRBJ2-4, with D perhaps matching TRBD2 (6 bases). Looked up from germline, CDR1 is SGHVS and CDR2 is FNYEAQ. This CDR3 region has 17 residues. CDR3 sequence reads: CASSSPRQGGLKSIQYF. CDR3 nucleotide sequence: TGTGCCAGCAGCTCCCCACGGCAGGGAGGACTAAAAAGCATTCAGTACTTC.

This clonotype has a count of ten or more. Here the CDR3 DNA reads TGCAGCGCGTATGGCGGGACGGAGACCCAGTACTTC. Residues: CSAYGGTETQYF. V is TRBV29-1 and J is TRBJ2-5, with D perhaps TRBD2 (6 bases). Per germline, CDR1 SQVTM and CDR2 ANQGSEA. The CDR3 spans 12 residues. The V end was cut by 7 bases, the J end by 5 bases, with 14 bases between.

This chain joins TRBV19 and TRBJ2-5, with D possibly TRBD1 on 6 matching bases. The CDR3 is made up of 13 amino acids. Trimming stripped 6 bases from V and 1 base from J, with 9 bases between. Germline V lookup: CDR1 LNHDA, CDR2 SQIVND (reference sequence). Here the CDR3 DNA reads TGTGCCAGTAGGCCCAGGGGCCAAGAGACCCAGTACTTC. Residues: CASRPRGQETQYF.

This clonotype was picked up many times. V gene TRBV6-5 combines with J gene TRBJ2-1; 9 positions agree with TRBD2. CDR3 length: 16 residues. Germline lookup yields CDR1 MNHEY and CDR2 SVGAGI. Germline trimming cut 0 bases from V and 6 bases from J; bases unmatched to any gene: 6. The CDR3: CASSYSMGLAANEQFF. The CDR3 region has the DNA TGTGCCAGCAGTTACTCGATGGGACTAGCAGCCAATGAGCAGTTCTTC.

This clonotype was observed at least ten times. V and J are TRBV19 and TRBJ1-4; 7 bases map to TRBD1. CDR1 is LNHDA, CDR2 SQIVND, per germline (reference sequence). The CDR3 spans 16 residues. With 4 bases clipped from V and 6 bases from J, the junction kept 11 bases outside the gene matches. In DNA form, the CDR3 reads TGTGCCAGTAGTACCCAGACAGGGTTTGGAGATGAAAAACTGTTTTTT. Amino acid sequence: CASSTQTGFGDEKLFF. Full variable domain (outside the CDR3, taken from reference TRBV19 and TRBJ1-4): DGGITQSPKYLFRKEGQNVTLSCEQNLNHDAMYWYRQDPGQGLRLIYYSQIVNDFQKGDIAEGYSVSREKKESFPLTVTSAQKNPTAFYLCASSTQTGFGDEKLFFGSGTQLSVL.

This clonotype was picked up many times. The J gene is TRBJ1-2, the V gene TRBV28, with TRBD1 matching 9 bases. This CDR3 contains 18 residues. The germline gives CDR1 MDHEN, CDR2 SYDVKM. V dropped 0 bases and J dropped 3; count of bases not matched to a gene: 11. CDR3 protein: CASSLWAPTGGADYGYTF. Written as DNA, the CDR3 is TGTGCCAGCAGTTTATGGGCCCCAACAGGGGGCGCGGACTATGGCTACACCTTC.

This clonotype was counted many times. V is TRBV6-2 or TRBV6-3 and J is TRBJ1-5; 8 nucleotides line up with TRBD1. CDR1 is MNHEY, CDR2 SVGEGT, per germline. This CDR3 spans 15 amino acids. V shed 7 bases and J 4 bases; nucleotides not matched to a gene: 9. The CDR3, as DNA: TGTGCCAGCACTCTGGGACAGGCCCTAAATCAGCCCCAGCATTTT. This gives the protein CASTLGQALNQPQHF.

In its sample, this clonotype was seen once. V gene TRBV6-2 or TRBV6-3 combines with J gene TRBJ2-1, with TRBD2 identical over 14 bases. Trimming at V came to 4 bases and at J to 5 bases, leaving 4 bases not matched to a gene. Germline values: CDR1 MNHEY, CDR2 SVGEGT. This CDR3 contains 16 residues. For the CDR3, the DNA is TGTGCCAGCAGTTCCGGGACTAGCGGGAGTAACAATGAGCAGTTCTTC. Translating it yields CASSSGTSGSNNEQFF.

In this sample, this clonotype turned up a few times. Only one base separates this from a far larger clonotype, so it likely reflects a read error. This rearrangement joins TRBV28 to TRBJ2-1, with 15 bases matching TRBD2. The J call may be incorrect, as the DNA end agrees better with TRBJ2-5. Looked up from germline, CDR1 is MDHEN and CDR2 is SYDVKM. The CDR3 contains 19 residues. The CDR3 nucleotides read TGTGCCAGCAGTTTTGGGTGGACTAGCGGGGGGGCCAATATGGAGACCCAGTACTTC. Translated: CASSFGWTSGGANMETQYF.

This sequence joins TRBV2 and TRBJ2-3; TRBD2 matches at 9 bases. Germline V gene data show CDR1 as SNHLY and CDR2 as FYNNEI. Trimming took 7 bases from V and 4 from J; bases not matched to a gene: 9. This CDR3 has 15 residues. The CDR3 spells CASNSLAGTADTQYF. CDR3 nucleotides: TGTGCCAGCAATTCACTAGCGGGCACGGCAGATACGCAGTATTTT.

This clonotype was counted many times. This sequence joins TRBV6-5 and TRBJ2-7; tentatively, D is TRBD1 (6 bases). Germline CDR1 and CDR2: MNHEY and SVGAGI. This CDR3 has 15 amino acids. Trimming removed 1 base from V and 1 base from J, with 11 bases in between. CDR3 residues: CASSYYRTESYEQYF. In DNA form, the CDR3 reads TGTGCCAGCAGTTACTACCGGACAGAATCCTACGAGCAGTACTTC.

In DNA, the CDR3 is TGTGCCAGCAGTTTGAGTATGGGTGGGGCCGTTGATACGCAGTATTTT. Amino acid sequence: CASSLSMGGAVDTQYF. This chain uses TRBV28 with TRBJ2-3, with D tentatively TRBD1 (5 bases). The CDR3 totals 16 residues. Germline assignment: CDR1 MDHEN and CDR2 SYDVKM. V was trimmed by 3 bases and J by 6 bases, leaving 19 bases between them.

This clonotype was seen ten or more times. The V call is TRBV12-3 or TRBV12-4, the J call TRBJ2-1; 7 bases agree with TRBD1. With V trimmed by 6 bases and J by 0 bases, 17 bases remained unmatched. The length of the CDR3 is 19 residues. CDR3 residues: CASSHPVAPAGGSYNEQFF. The CDR3 DNA reads TGTGCCAGCAGCCACCCCGTAGCGCCGGCAGGGGGCTCCTACAATGAGCAGTTCTTC.

The sample holds a few counts of this clonotype. V and J are TRBV4-2 and TRBJ2-5; 8 positions agree with TRBD1. Trimming took 0 bases from V and 3 from J; bases not matched to a gene: 15. Germline V gives CDR1 LGHNA, CDR2 YNFKEQ. The CDR3 has 19 amino acids. CDR3 sequence reads: CASSQDLLLGQGREETQYF. CDR3 nucleotide sequence: TGTGCCAGCAGCCAAGATCTGCTGCTTGGACAGGGTCGGGAAGAGACCCAGTACTTC.

In this sample, this clonotype turned up a few times. The chain couples TRBV11-3 to TRBJ1-4, with 9 positions matching TRBD1. V lost 5 bases and J lost 5; bases outside the gene matches: 9. From germline, CDR1 is SGHNT and CDR2 YENEEA. This CDR3 contains 16 residues. The CDR3 region has the DNA TGTGCCAGCAGCCCGCGAGGACAGGGGATGAATGAAAAACTGTTTTTT. Its protein is CASSPRGQGMNEKLFF.

This clonotype was seen repeatedly, ten times or more. V gene TRBV2 combines with J gene TRBJ2-7, with TRBD1 matching over 9 bases. V gave up 3 bases and J gave up 2 bases; unmatched junction bases: 17. CDR1 SNHLY and CDR2 FYNNEI come from the germline V gene. The CDR3 is 19 residues long. The CDR3 protein is CASSDRGDTGGPFTYEQYF. CDR3 DNA sequence: TGTGCCAGCAGTGACCGGGGGGATACAGGGGGCCCCTTTACCTACGAGCAGTACTTC. Filled out from reference TRBV2 and TRBJ2-7, the complete variable domain reads EPEVTQTPSHQVTQMGQEVILRCVPISNHLYFYWYRQILGQKVEFLVSFYNNEISEKSEIFDDQFSVERPDGSNFTLKIRSTKLEDSAMYFCASSDRGDTGGPFTYEQYFGPGTRLTVT.

The table lists this clonotype with many counts. The chain employs TRBV20-1 and TRBJ2-1, with 11 bases fitting TRBD2. Germline-derived CDR1 and CDR2 are DFQATT and SNEGSKA (reference sequence). This CDR3 is 14 amino acids long. V shed 6 bases and J 9 bases; nucleotides not matched to a gene: 10. In nucleotides, the CDR3 is TGCAGTGCCGTCACTAGCGGGAGAGGGAGTGAGCAGTTCTTC. Protein sequence: CSAVTSGRGSEQFF.

With regard to this clonotype: With a far larger clone one base away, a read error is the likely cause. The chain couples TRBV7-8 to TRBJ1-2; D is undetermined. This CDR3 is built from 14 residues. From germline, CDR1 is SGHVS and CDR2 FQNEAQ. The V and J ends lost 7 bases and 4 bases respectively, with 16 bases between them. CDR3 nucleotide sequence: TGTGCCAGCAAACCTGACGGGTGGGGCTATGGCTACACCTTC. Translating it yields CASKPDGWGYGYTF.

This CDR3 reads CAWSDVVSYTF. The CDR3 DNA reads TGTGCCTGGAGTGATGTAGTAAGCTACACCTTC. The V call is TRBV30, the J call TRBJ1-2; D not resolved. Trimming removed 1 base at V and 9 bases at J, with 9 bases between. The germline CDR1 and CDR2 sequences are GTSNPN and SVGIG (reference sequence). There are 11 residues in the CDR3.

This clonotype has at least ten counts. The CDR3 is CAWSVLTGEKLFF. The CDR3 coding sequence is TGTGCCTGGAGTGTTCTGACAGGCGAAAAACTGTTTTTT. V usage is TRBV30 and J usage is TRBJ1-4, with D possibly matching TRBD1 (6 bases). V gave up 0 bases and J gave up 8 bases, with 10 bases separating them. The CDR3 is 13 residues long. Germline loops: CDR1 GTSNPN, CDR2 SVGIG (reference sequence).

This clonotype appeared a few times. V gene TRBV20-1 combines with J gene TRBJ2-1, with a possible D match to TRBD2 (5 bases). Trimming stripped 3 bases from V and 2 bases from J, with 11 bases between. The CDR3 totals 14 residues. The V gene's germline CDR1 is DFQATT and CDR2 SNEGSKA (reference sequence). CDR3 protein: CSARSPGTYNEQFF. For the CDR3, the DNA is TGCAGTGCTAGGTCACCGGGGACCTACAATGAGCAGTTCTTC.

This clonotype showed up just a few times. The chain recombines TRBV14 with TRBJ1-1, with D perhaps TRBD1 (6 bases). Looked up from germline, CDR1 is SGHDN and CDR2 is FVKESK. Trimming removed 1 base from V and 0 bases from J, with 18 bases in between. This CDR3 has 18 residues. In DNA, the CDR3 is TGTGCCAGCAGCCAAGTTACAGGGCCGTACGTGATGAACACTGAAGCTTTCTTT. It specifies CASSQVTGPYVMNTEAFF.

This clonotype has a count of ten or more. The chain uses TRBV18 and TRBJ1-5; unclear D gene. Germline CDR1 KGHSH, CDR2 LQKENI. V shed 3 bases and J shed 0 bases, with 6 bases lying between them. CDR3 size: 14 residues. The CDR3 reads CASSPSVSNQPQHF. The CDR3 DNA reads TGTGCCAGCTCACCCTCAGTTAGCAATCAGCCCCAGCATTTT.